These 4 T cell receptor beta chains were sequenced from one sample in a study of blood T cell repertoires in COVID-19. The protocol was immunoSEQ multiplex PCR, while the TCRdb copy is restricted to in-frame clones and leaves out a portion. Of roughly 300,000 clones listed, roughly 87% were seen once; the top ten hold approximately 1%. The sequenced material came from PBMCs or T cells enriched from blood (not recorded which). These receptors originate from a woman aged 25 to 39 who had recovered from COVID-19.

V is TRBV7-9 and J is TRBJ2-7, with D possibly TRBD1 on 6 matching bases. The length of the CDR3 is 13 residues. The germline CDR1 and CDR2 sequences are SEHNR and FQNEAQ (reference sequence). V lost 2 bases and J 3 bases, leaving 8 bases between the germline ends. In DNA, the CDR3 is TGTGCCAGCAGCTTACCGACAGGCTACGAGCAGTACTTC. This codes for CASSLPTGYEQYF.

V and J are TRBV30 and TRBJ2-3, with 8 bases lining up with TRBD2. This CDR3 contains 16 residues. CDR1 is GTSNPN, CDR2 SVGIG, per germline (reference sequence). J gave up 7 bases and V 2 bases, and 14 bases lay outside the gene matches. In DNA, the CDR3 is TGTGCCTGGAGTTCCACAAGCGGGGGACCGATAAATACGCAGTATTTT. Protein: CAWSSTSGGPINTQYF. Filled out from reference TRBV30 and TRBJ2-3, the complete variable domain reads SQTIHQWPATLVQPVGSPLSLECTVEGTSNPNLYWYRQAAGRGLQLLFYSVGIGQISSEVPQNLSASRPQDRQFILSSKKLLLSDSGFYLCAWSSTSGGPINTQYFGPGTRLTVL.

V and J are TRBV5-1 and TRBJ2-2, with D uncertain. V lost 5 bases to trimming and J lost 2 bases, with 10 bases between them. The length of the CDR3 is 14 residues. The V gene's germline CDR1 is SGHRS and CDR2 YFSETQ. The CDR3 is CASRQQTNTGELFF. The CDR3 DNA reads TGCGCCAGCAGGCAGCAGACTAACACCGGGGAGCTGTTTTTT.

This clone is a singleton in its sample. The chain uses TRBV23-1 and TRBJ2-5, with 7 bases matching TRBD1. TRBV23-1 qualifies as an ORF whose function is uncertain. J lost 3 bases, V lost 3 bases, and 7 bases had no gene match. This CDR3 is built from 15 residues. CDR3 DNA sequence: TGCGCCAGCAGTCAGAAGGGGACAGCAAAAGAGACCCAGTACTTC. Translated: CASSQKGTAKETQYF.